Shown below are 5 T cell receptor beta chains from a single sample sequenced in a study of cytomegalovirus exposure and HLA in healthy donors. Use of 60 Vbeta and 13 Jbeta primers characterized the PCR. Method: immunoSEQ multiplex PCR; TCRdb's copy keeps in-frame clones and lacks some. This table has about 150,000 clones, over 60% appearing once. The specimen was PBMCs. These receptors originate from a woman aged 40 to 50 in good health and CMV-seronegative.

The chain couples TRBV5-4 to TRBJ2-1, with 10 positions matching TRBD1. Per germline, CDR1 SGHNT and CDR2 YYREEE (reference sequence). Trimming at V came to 0 bases and at J to 7 bases, leaving 4 bases not matched to a gene. There are 15 residues in the CDR3. CDR3 DNA: TGTGCCAGCAGCTTGGTGGACAGGGGGGATAATGAGCAGTTCTTC. Translation: CASSLVDRGDNEQFF.

The DNA of the CDR3 is TGTGCCAGCAGTGAAGCGTTTAACCACTACAACATGAACACTGAAGCTTTCTTT. Its translation is CASSEAFNHYNMNTEAFF. The chain uses TRBV6-1 and TRBJ1-1; D call uncertain. The CDR3 runs 18 residues. Trimming left V 0 bases short and J 0 bases short, with 17 bases between. CDR1 is MNHNS and CDR2 is SASEGT in the germline V gene.

The gene calls are TRBV10-2 and TRBJ2-2; 10 bases align to TRBD2. V dropped 3 bases and J dropped 5; count of bases not matched to a gene: 6. CDR1 is WSHSY and CDR2 is SAAADI in the germline V gene. This CDR3 is built from 16 residues. The CDR3 reads CASSDALAGRTGELFF. The DNA for the CDR3 is TGCGCCAGCAGTGACGCACTAGCGGGAAGGACCGGGGAGCTGTTTTTT.

The chain is built from TRBV14 and TRBJ1-1, with D tentatively TRBD1 (6 bases). This CDR3 spans 13 amino acids. The germline V gene encodes CDR1 SGHDN and CDR2 FVKESK. The V end lost 1 base, the J end lost 10 bases, and 13 bases lay between the germline ends. CDR3 in amino acids: CASSQVGTRRAFF. In DNA form, the CDR3 reads TGTGCCAGCAGCCAAGTGGGGACACGAAGAGCTTTCTTT.

The CDR3 region is CASSMGAVNTEAFF. The CDR3 nucleotides are TGTGCCAGTAGTATGGGGGCAGTGAACACTGAAGCTTTCTTT. This chain connects TRBV19 to TRBJ1-1, with D tentatively TRBD1 (6 bases). V gave up 3 bases and J gave up 0 bases, with 8 bases separating them. The CDR3 contains 14 residues. Germline assignment: CDR1 LNHDA and CDR2 SQIVND (reference sequence).